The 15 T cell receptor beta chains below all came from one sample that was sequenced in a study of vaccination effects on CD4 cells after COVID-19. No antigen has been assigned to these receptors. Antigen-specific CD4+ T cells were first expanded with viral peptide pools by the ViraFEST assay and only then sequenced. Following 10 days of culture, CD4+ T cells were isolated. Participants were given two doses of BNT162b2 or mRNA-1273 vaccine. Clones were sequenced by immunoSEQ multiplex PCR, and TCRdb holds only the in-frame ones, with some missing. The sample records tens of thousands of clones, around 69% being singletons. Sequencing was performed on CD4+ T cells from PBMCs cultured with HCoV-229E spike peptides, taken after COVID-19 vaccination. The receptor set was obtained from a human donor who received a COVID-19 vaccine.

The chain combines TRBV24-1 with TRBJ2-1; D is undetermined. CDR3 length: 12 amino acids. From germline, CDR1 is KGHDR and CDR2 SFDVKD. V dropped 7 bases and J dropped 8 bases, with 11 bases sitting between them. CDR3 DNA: TGTGCCACCAGCGCGACGGGCCATGAGCAGTTCTTC. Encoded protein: CATSATGHEQFF.

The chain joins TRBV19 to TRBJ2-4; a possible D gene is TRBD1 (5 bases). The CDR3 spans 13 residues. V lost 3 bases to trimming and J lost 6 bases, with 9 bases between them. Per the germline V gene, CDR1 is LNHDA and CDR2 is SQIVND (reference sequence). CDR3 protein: CASSMTAGNIQYF. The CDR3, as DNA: TGTGCCAGTAGTATGACAGCCGGAAACATTCAGTACTTC.

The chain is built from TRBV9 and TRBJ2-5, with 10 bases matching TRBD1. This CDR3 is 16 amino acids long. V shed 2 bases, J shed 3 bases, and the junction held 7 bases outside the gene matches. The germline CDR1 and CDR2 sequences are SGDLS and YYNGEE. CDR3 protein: CASSVADRGLKETQYF. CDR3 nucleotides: TGTGCCAGCAGCGTGGCAGACAGGGGGCTAAAAGAGACCCAGTACTTC.

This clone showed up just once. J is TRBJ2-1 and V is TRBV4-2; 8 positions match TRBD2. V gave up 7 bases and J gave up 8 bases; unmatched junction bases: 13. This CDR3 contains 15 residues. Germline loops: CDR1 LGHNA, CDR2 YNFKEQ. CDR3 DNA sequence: TGTGCCAGCACCTACGGGGGGGCCCGGGGGGATGAGCAGTTCTTC. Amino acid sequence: CASTYGGARGDEQFF.

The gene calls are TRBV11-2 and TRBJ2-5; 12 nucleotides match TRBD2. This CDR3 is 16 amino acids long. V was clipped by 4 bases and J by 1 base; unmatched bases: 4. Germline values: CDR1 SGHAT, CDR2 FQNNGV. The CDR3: CASSWRTSGVQETQYF. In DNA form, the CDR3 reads TGTGCCAGCAGCTGGCGGACTAGCGGGGTCCAAGAGACCCAGTACTTC.

The CDR3 is CASSQAGSYNSPLHF. The DNA for the CDR3 is TGTGCCAGCAGTCAGGCCGGCTCCTATAATTCACCCCTCCACTTT. V and J are TRBV7-3 and TRBJ1-6; D is undetermined. CDR3 length: 15 residues. V was clipped by 6 bases and J by 0 bases, with 9 bases between them. CDR1 and CDR2 from the germline V gene are SGHTA and FQGTGA.

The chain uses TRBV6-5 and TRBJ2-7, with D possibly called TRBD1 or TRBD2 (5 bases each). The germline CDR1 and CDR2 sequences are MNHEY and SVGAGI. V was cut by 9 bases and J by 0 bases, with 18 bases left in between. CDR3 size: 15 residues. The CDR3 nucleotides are TGTGCCAGTCAGATTAGGGACGGAAACTCCTACGAGCAGTACGTC. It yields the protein CASQIRDGNSYEQYV.

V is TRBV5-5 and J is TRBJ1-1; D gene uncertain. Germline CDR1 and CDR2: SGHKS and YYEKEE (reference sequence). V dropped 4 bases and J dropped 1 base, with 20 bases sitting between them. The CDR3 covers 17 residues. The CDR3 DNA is TGTGCCAGCAGCCCGGTCCCCCTACAGTGGGGGAACACTGAAGCTTTCTTT. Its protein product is CASSPVPLQWGNTEAFF. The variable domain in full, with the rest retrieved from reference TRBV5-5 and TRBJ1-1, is DAGVTQSPTHLIKTRGQQVTLRCSPISGHKSVSWYQQVLGQGPQFIFQYYEKEERGRGNFPDRFSARQFPNYSSELNVNALLLGDSALYLCASSPVPLQWGNTEAFFGQGTRLTVV.

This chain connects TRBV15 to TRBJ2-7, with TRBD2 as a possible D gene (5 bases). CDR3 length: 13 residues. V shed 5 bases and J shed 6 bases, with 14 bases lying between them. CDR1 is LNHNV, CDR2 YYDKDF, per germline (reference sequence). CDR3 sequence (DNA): TGTGCCACCAGCCGGGAATACGGTTCCGAGCAGTACGTC. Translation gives CATSREYGSEQYV.

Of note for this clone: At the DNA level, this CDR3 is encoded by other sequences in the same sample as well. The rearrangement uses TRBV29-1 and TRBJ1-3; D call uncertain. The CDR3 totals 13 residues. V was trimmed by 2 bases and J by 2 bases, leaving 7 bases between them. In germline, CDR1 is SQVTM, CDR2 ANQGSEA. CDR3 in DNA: TGCAGCGTTGAACGGGGAACTGGAAACACCATATATTTT. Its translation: CSVERGTGNTIYF.

The CDR3: CASSLGGGGRADTQYF. The CDR3, as DNA: TGTGCCAGCAGCTTAGGTGGGGGGGGACGGGCAGATACGCAGTATTTT. This chain joins TRBV7-2 and TRBJ2-3, with 7 bases fitting TRBD2. Trimming took 1 base from V and 4 from J; bases not matched to a gene: 8. The CDR3 loop spans 16 amino acids. Germline V gene data show CDR1 as SGHTA and CDR2 as FQGNSA.

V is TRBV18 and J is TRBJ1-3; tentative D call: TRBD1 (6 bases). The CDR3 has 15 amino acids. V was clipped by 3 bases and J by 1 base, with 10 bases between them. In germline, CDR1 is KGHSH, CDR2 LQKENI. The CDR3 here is CASSPDSFSGNTIYF. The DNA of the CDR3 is TGTGCCAGCTCACCGGACAGTTTTTCTGGAAACACCATATATTTT.

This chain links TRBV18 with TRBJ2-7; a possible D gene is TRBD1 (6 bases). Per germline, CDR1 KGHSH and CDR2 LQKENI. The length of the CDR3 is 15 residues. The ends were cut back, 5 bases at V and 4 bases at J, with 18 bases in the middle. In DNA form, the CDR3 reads TGTGCCAGCTCATATCAGGGGCGCGGGCTTTACGAGCAGTACGTC. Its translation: CASSYQGRGLYEQYV.

The CDR3 DNA reads TGCAGCGTTGAGGGGGTGCCAGGAGGCTACACCTTC. Amino acids: CSVEGVPGGYTF. The chain is built from TRBV29-1 and TRBJ1-2; D may be TRBD1 (5 bases). The V gene lost 3 bases and the J gene lost 8 bases, with 13 bases spanning the gap. CDR3 size: 12 residues. Germline CDR1 reads SQVTM; CDR2 reads ANQGSEA.

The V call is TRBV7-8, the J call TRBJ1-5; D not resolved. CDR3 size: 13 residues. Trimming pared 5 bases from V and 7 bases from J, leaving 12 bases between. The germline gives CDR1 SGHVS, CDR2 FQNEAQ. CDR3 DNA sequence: TGTGCCAGCAGCCCCGGGGAAGTACAGCCCCAGCATTTT. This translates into CASSPGEVQPQHF. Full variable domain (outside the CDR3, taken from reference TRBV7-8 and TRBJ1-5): GAGVSQSPRYKVAKRGQDVALRCDPISGHVSLFWYQQALGQGPEFLTYFQNEAQLDKSGLPSDRFFAERPEGSVSTLKIQRTQQEDSAVYLCASSPGEVQPQHFGDGTRLSIL.